The entry below gives a single TCR beta chain sequence along with its context. Its target is not known. The sample belongs to a study of multiple sclerosis patients with progressive multifocal leukoencephalopathy. Findings and caveats of the study: PML-onset expanded TRB clones were detectable before and during natalizumab therapy. It is unclear whether the findings reflect JC virus infection or general immunocompromise.

Germline-derived CDR1 and CDR2 are SNHLY and FYNNEI. V shed 7 bases and J shed 0 bases, with 7 bases lying between them. The CDR3 is 12 amino acids. Spiked into each PCR were synthetic inline TR CDR3 controls of all V-J pairings. The table came from immunoSEQ multiplex PCR; TCRdb's copy has only in-frame clones and leaves some out. The table records tens of thousands of clones, 80% to 95% of them present only once. This sample's time point: before natalizumab initiation. The clonotype comes from a man aged 25 to 40 with multiple sclerosis. The specimen was PBMCs. The V and J genes are TRBV2 and TRBJ2-7, with D possibly matching TRBD2 (5 bases). The CDR3 protein is CASTRDSYEQYF. The CDR3 DNA is TGTGCCAGCACCCGGGACTCCTACGAGCAGTACTTC.